The 8 T cell receptor beta chains in this list originate from one sample, sequenced in a study of CD8 T cells in ankylosing spondylitis. Via MiXCR, TCRdb re-called the 5' RACE reads, giving one row per CDR3 protein. The table includes some 240,000 distinct CDR3 sequences, over 15% detected once. The sequencing input was blood, either unsorted or a sorted T cell fraction (not recorded which). The receptors stem from a male donor with ankylosing spondylitis or in good health (not recorded which).

This clonotype turned up a few times. This sequence joins TRBV10-3 and TRBJ2-5, with 8 bases aligning to TRBD2. This CDR3 region has 13 residues. Trimming removed 10 bases from V and 7 bases from J; junction bases left unmatched: 11. Germline assignment: CDR1 ENHRY and CDR2 SYGVKD. The chain's CDR3 is CARGLAQGPTQYF. The CDR3 coding sequence is TGTGCCAGAGGACTAGCCCAGGGCCCGACCCAGTACTTC.

The gene calls are TRBV12-3 or TRBV12-4 and TRBJ2-7, with D possibly matching TRBD2 (7 bases). The CDR3 extends over 16 amino acids. With 6 bases removed from V and 3 bases from J, the gap between germline ends came to 21 bases. The CDR3 loop is CASSQRRGGNFYEQYF. The CDR3 region has the DNA TGTGCCAGCAGCCAGAGAAGGGGGGGGAATTTCTACGAGCAGTACTTC.

The CDR3 loop reads CASSQVVSGPRGVQFF. CDR3 in DNA: TGTGCCAGCAGCCAAGTGGTTAGCGGGCCCAGAGGGGTGCAGTTCTTC. The chain combines TRBV3-1 with TRBJ2-1, with 7 bases identical to TRBD2. This CDR3 spans 16 amino acids. The V gene end was trimmed by 1 base and the J gene end by 12 bases; junction bases not matched to a gene: 15. The germline CDR1 and CDR2 sequences are LGHDT and YNNKEL (reference sequence).

The V gene is TRBV7-6, the J gene TRBJ2-2; 9 nucleotides align to TRBD2. This CDR3 is built from 16 residues. V dropped 5 bases and J dropped 0; count of bases not matched to a gene: 4. Germline CDR1 is SGHVS and CDR2 is FNYEAQ. CDR3 protein: CASSRLAATNTGELFF. The CDR3 DNA reads TGTGCCAGCAGCAGACTAGCGGCAACGAACACCGGGGAGCTGTTTTTT.

In this sample, this clonotype turned up a few times. The chain recombines TRBV12-5 with TRBJ2-3; D is unresolved. There are 14 residues in the CDR3. Deletions cut 1 base from V and 2 bases from J, with 7 bases between. The V gene's germline CDR1 is LGHNT and CDR2 FRNRAP. In DNA form, the CDR3 reads TGTGCTAGTGGTTTGGGTGCCCTCACAGATACGCAGTATTTT. It yields the protein CASGLGALTDTQYF.

This clonotype occurred a few times. The chain is built from TRBV6-5 and TRBJ2-1; D unresolved. Deletions cut 2 bases from V and 8 bases from J, with 10 bases between. The CDR3 loop spans 13 amino acids. Germline CDR1 MNHEY, CDR2 SVGAGI. Here the CDR3 reads CASSYRPGDEQFF. CDR3 in DNA: TGTGCCAGCAGTTACAGGCCGGGCGATGAGCAGTTCTTC.

A word on this clonotype: It may be a read error: a sequence one base away is much more abundant. The rearrangement links TRBV3-1 to TRBJ2-7, with a tentative D call TRBD2 (5 bases). Trimming took off 1 base at V and 1 base at J, with 11 bases between the two ends. Germline V gene sequence: CDR1 LGHDT, CDR2 YNNKEL (reference sequence). This CDR3 spans 15 amino acids. The CDR3 region has the DNA TGTGCCAGCAGCCAAGGTCCCTTAGCGTCCTACGAGCAGTACTTC. Translating gives CASSQGPLASYEQYF.

V usage is TRBV4-3 and J usage is TRBJ2-7; 8 nucleotides line up with TRBD2. The germline CDR1 and CDR2 sequences are LGHNA and YSLEER. CDR3 length: 16 residues. V shed 0 bases, J shed 6 bases, and the junction held 10 bases outside the gene matches. The CDR3 DNA sequence: TGCGCCAGCAGCCAAGACTCGGGAGGGCCGGAATTCGAGCAGTACTTC. This codes for CASSQDSGGPEFEQYF.